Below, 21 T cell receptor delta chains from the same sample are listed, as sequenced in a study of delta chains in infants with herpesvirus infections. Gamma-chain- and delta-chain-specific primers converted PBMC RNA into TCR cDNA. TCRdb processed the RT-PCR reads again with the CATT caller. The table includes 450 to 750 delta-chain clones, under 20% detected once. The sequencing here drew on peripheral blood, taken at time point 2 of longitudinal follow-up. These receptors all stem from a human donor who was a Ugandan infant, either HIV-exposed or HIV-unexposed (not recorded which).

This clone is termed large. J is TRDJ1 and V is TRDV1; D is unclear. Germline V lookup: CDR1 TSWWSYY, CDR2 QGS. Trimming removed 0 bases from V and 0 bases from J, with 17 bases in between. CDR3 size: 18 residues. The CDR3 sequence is CALGELTGPCTHTDKLIF. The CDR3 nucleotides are TGTGCTCTTGGGGAACTTACGGGTCCCTGTACCCACACCGATAAACTCATCTTT.

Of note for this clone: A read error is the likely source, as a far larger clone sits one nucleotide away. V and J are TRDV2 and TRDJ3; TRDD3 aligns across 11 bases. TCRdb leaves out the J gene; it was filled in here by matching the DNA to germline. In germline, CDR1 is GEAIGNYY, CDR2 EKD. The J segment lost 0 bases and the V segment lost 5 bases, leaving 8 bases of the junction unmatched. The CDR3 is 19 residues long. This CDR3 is CACGKYWGISSWDTRQMFF. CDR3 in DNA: TGTGCCTGTGGCAAATACTGGGGGATAAGCTCCTGGGACACCCGACAGATGTTTTTC.

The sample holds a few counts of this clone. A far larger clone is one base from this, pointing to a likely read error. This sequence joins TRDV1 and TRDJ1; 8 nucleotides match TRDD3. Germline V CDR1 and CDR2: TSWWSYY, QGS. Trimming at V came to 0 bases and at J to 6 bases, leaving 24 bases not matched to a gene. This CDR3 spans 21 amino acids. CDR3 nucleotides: TGTGCTCTTGGGGAACTTTCCCAGGCTGGGGGAATTAGGGTTCGGACCAATAAACTCATCTTT. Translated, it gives CALGELSQAGGIRVRTNKLIF.

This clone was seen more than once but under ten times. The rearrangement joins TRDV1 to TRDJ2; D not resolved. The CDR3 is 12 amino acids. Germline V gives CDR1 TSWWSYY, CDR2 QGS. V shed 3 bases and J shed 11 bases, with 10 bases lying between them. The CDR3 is CALGDPPRQLFF. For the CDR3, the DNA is TGTGCTCTTGGGGACCCCCCGCGGCAACTCTTCTTT.

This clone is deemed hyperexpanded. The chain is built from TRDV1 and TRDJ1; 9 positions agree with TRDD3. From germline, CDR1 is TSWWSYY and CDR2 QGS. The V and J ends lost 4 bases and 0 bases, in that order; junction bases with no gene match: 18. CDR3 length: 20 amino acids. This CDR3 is CALGVVFRPFPGGYTDKLIF. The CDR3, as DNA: TGTGCTCTTGGGGTAGTCTTTCGCCCTTTCCCTGGGGGATACACCGATAAACTCATCTTT.

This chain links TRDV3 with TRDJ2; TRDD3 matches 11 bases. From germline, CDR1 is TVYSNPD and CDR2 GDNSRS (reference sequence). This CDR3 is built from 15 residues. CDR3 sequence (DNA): TGTTCCCTACTGGGGGATATGCGGGCTGGCGATAAACTCTTCTTT. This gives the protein CSLLGDMRAGDKLFF. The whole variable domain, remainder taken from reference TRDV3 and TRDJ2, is CDKVTQSSPDQTVASGSEVVLLCTYDTVYSNPDLFWYRIRPDYSFQFVFYGDNSRSEGADFTQGRFSVKHILTQKAFHLVISPVRTEDSATYYCSLLGDMRAGDKLFFGKGTQLIVEP.

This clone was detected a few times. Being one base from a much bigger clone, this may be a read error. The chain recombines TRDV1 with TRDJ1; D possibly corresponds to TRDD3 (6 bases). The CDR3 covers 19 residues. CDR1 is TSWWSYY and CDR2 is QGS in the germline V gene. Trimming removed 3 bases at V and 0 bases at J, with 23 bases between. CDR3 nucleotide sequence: TGTGCTCTTGGGGAGCATGTCTTCGTAGCAGTGGGGGACACCGATAAACTCATCTTT. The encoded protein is CALGEHVFVAVGDTDKLIF.

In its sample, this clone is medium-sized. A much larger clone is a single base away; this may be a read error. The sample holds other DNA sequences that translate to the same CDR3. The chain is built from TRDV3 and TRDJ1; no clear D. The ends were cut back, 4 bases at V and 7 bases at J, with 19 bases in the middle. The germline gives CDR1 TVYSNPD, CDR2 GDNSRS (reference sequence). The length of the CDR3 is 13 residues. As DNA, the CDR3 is TGTGCCTCTAGTCAGCGACCACTGTGTAAACTCATCTTT. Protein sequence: CASSQRPLCKLIF.

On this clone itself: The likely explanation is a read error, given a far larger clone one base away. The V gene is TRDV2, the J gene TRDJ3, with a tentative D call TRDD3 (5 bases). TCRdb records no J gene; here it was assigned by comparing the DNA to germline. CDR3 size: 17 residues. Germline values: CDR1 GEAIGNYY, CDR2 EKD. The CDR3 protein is CACDTVLSSWDARQMFF. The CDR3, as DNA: TGTGCCTGTGACACCGTCCTTAGCTCCTGGGACGCCCGACAGATGTTTTTC.

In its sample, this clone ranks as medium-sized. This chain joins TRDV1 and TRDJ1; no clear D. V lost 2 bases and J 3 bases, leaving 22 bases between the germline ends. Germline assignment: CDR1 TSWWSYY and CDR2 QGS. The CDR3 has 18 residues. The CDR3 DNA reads TGTGCTCTTGGGGAAGCCTGGCCCGCTAGAGTAAAAGCCGATAAACTCATCTTT. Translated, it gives CALGEAWPARVKADKLIF.

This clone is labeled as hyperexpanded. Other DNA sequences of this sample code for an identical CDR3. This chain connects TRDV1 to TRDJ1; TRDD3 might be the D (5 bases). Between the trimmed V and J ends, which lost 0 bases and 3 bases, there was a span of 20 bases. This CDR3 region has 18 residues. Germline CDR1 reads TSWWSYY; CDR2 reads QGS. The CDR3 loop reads CALGELGPMGLGSDKLIF. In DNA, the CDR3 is TGTGCTCTTGGGGAACTAGGCCCTATGGGGTTGGGGTCCGATAAACTCATCTTT.

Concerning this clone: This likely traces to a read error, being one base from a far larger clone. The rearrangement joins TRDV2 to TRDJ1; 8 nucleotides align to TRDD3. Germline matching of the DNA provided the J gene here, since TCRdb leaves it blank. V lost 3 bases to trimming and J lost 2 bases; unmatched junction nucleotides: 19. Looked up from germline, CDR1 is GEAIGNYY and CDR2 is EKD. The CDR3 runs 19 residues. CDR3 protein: CACDAVGGFHRTVTDKLIF. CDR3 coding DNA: TGTGCCTGTGACGCCGTTGGGGGATTCCATCGAACCGTTACCGATAAACTCATCTTT.

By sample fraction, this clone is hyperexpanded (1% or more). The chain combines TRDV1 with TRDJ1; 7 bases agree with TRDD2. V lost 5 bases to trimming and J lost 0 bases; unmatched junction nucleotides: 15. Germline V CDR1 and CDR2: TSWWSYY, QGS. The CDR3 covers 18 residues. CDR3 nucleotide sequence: TGTGCTCTTGGGAACAAAAGGCCTTCCTTGAGATACACCGATAAACTCATCTTT. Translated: CALGNKRPSLRYTDKLIF.

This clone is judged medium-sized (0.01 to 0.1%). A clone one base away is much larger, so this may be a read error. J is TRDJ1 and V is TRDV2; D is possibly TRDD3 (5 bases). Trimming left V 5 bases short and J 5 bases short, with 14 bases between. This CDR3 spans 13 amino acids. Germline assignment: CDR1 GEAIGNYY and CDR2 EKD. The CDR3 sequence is CACVKRTGDKLIF. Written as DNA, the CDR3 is TGTGCCTGTGTTAAACGGACTGGTGATAAACTCATCTTT.

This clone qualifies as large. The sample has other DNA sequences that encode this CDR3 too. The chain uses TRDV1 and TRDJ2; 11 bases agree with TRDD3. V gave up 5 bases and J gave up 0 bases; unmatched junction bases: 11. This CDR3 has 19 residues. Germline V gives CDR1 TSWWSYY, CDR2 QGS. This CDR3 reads CALGHSNILGDTLTAQLFF. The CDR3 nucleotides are TGTGCTCTTGGGCATTCCAATATACTGGGGGATACTTTGACAGCACAACTCTTCTTT.

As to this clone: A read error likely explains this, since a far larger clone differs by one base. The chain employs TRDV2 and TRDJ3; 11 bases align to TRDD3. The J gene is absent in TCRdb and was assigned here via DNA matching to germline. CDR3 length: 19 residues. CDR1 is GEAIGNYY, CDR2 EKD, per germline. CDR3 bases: TGTTCCTGTGACAAATACTGGGGGATAAGCTCCTGGGACACCCGACAGATGTTTTTC. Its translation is CSCDKYWGISSWDTRQMFF.

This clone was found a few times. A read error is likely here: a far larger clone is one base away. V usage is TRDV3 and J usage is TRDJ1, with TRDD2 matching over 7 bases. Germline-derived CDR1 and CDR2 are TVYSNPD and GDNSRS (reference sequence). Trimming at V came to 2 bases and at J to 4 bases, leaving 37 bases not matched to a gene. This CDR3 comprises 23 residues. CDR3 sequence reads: CAFFVWRPSSNILRELYIDKLIF. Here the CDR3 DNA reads TGTGCCTTTTTTGTGTGGCGACCTTCCTCGAACATACTGAGGGAGTTGTACATCGATAAACTCATCTTT.

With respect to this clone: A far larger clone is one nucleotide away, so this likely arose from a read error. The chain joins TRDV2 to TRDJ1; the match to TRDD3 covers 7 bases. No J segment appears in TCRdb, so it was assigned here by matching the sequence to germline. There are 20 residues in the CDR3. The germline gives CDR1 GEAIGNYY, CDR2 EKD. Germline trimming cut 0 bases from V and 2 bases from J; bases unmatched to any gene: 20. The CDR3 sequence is CACDTARTSLTRGDTDKLIF. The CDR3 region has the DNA TGTGCCTGTGACACCGCGAGGACCTCCCTAACGAGGGGGGATACCGATAAACTCATCTTT.

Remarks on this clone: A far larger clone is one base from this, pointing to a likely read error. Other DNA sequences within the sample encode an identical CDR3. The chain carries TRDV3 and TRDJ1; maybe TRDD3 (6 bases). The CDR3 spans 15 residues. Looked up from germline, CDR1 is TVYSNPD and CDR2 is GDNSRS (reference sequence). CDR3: CSLLGDTRAGDKLIF. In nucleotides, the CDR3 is TGTTCCCTACTGGGAGATACGCGGGCTGGCGATAAACTCATCTTT. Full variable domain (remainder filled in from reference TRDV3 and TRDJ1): CDKVTQSSPDQTVASGSEVVLLCTYDTVYSNPDLFWYRIRPDYSFQFVFYGDNSRSEGADFTQGRFSVKHILTQKAFHLVISPVRTEDSATYYCSLLGDTRAGDKLIFGKGTRVTVEP.

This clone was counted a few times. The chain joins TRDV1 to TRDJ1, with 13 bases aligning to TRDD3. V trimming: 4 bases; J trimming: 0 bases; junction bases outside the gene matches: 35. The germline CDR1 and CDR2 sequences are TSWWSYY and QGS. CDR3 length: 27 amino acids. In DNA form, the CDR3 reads TGTGCTCTTGGGGGTTTCCTAGGGTGCTCCCAAAGTCTCGTACTGGGGGATACGCGGGCCTACACCGATAAACTCATCTTT. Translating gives CALGGFLGCSQSLVLGDTRAYTDKLIF.

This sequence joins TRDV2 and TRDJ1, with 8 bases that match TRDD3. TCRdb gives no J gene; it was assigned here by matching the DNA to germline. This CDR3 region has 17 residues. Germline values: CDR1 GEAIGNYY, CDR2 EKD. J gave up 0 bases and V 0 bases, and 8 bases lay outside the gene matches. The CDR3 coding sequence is TGTGCCTGTGACACCCCTGGGGGACCGCTGTACACCGATAAACTCATCTTT. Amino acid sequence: CACDTPGGPLYTDKLIF.